Listed here is a single T cell receptor beta chain. The antigen is not known. Time point indicated: sample taken at primary tumor resection. This record comes from a study of spatial heterogeneity in lung cancer. Each CDR3 protein gets one entry after TCRdb re-called the 5' RACE reads with MiXCR. The sample includes approximately 7,000 distinct CDR3 sequences, approximately 17% seen only once; the top ten take 12%. V trimming: 4 bases; J trimming: 2 bases; junction bases outside the gene matches: 5. CDR1 and CDR2 (germline): SGHAT, FQNNGV. The CDR3 has 15 amino acids. Study-level points and caveats: Counts of expanded intratumoral alpha and beta TCRs tracked tumor mutation counts.

This chain connects TRBV11-2 to TRBJ2-3; TRBD2 matches 8 bases. The specimen was lung tumor tissue, collected at surgery. The sequence came from a female donor with early-stage non-small cell lung cancer. The CDR3: CASSSGTRHTDTQYF. DNA for the CDR3: TGTGCCAGCAGCTCCGGGACTAGGCACACAGATACGCAGTATTTT. The entire variable domain, with the rest obtained from reference TRBV11-2 and TRBJ2-3, is as follows: EAGVAQSPRYKIIEKRQSVAFWCNPISGHATLYWYQQILGQGPKLLIQFQNNGVVDDSQLPKDRFSAERLKGVDSTLKIQPAKLEDSAVYLCASSSGTRHTDTQYFGPGTRLTVL.